Sequencing of this TCR beta chain was carried out in a study of technical replicates of blood from several donors. This CDR3 is 15 amino acids long. Germline V gene data show CDR1 as SQVTM and CDR2 as ANQGSEA. The V end was cut by 7 bases, the J end by 3 bases, with 19 bases between. Data came from immunoSEQ multiplex PCR; TCRdb stores just in-frame clones and leaves some out. The sample contains 50,000 to 80,000 clones, approximately 90% of which appear only once. Sequencing was done on a sample of PBMCs. The sequence was obtained from a human donor in good health. Some clones in this sample may be carry-over from other donors' samples. V gene TRBV29-1 combines with J gene TRBJ2-1; a possible D gene is TRBD1 (6 bases). Written as DNA, the CDR3 is TGCAGCGCGGTAAGGACAGCTTTCATCTACAATGAGCAGTTCTTC. Its protein product is CSAVRTAFIYNEQFF.